Listed below are T cell receptor beta chains from one sample, sequenced in a study of T cells in localized non-small cell lung cancer. Clones were sequenced by immunoSEQ multiplex PCR, and TCRdb holds only the in-frame ones, with some missing. The table has approximately 41,000 clones, roughly 89% seen once. Sequenced material: peripheral blood mononuclear cells, taken before any cancer treatment. Receptors were obtained from a male donor older than 55 with stage II lung adenocarcinoma. Both conserved end residues are part of each CDR3. The D gene is left open where the match is weak. Clone sizes are given selectively: once, few, many, or a class where the clone is expanded.

clone_size	v_call	d_call	j_call	cdr3_aa	cdr3_nt
.	TRBV9	.	TRBJ2-1	CASSVREYNEQFF	TGTGCCAGCAGCGTAAGGGAGTACAATGAGCAGTTCTTC
.	TRBV7-9	.	TRBJ2-2	CASSLQTGELFF	TGTGCCAGCAGCCTACAAACCGGGGAGCTGTTTTTT
.	TRBV7-8	.	TRBJ2-1	CASSLNPGLSYNEQFF	TGTGCCAGCAGCCTAAACCCAGGGTTATCCTACAATGAGCAGTTCTTC
.	TRBV29-1	TRBD2	TRBJ2-7	CSVVSGNPEQYF	TGCAGCGTTGTTAGCGGGAACCCCGAGCAGTACTTC
.	TRBV6-5	.	TRBJ2-5	CASSEIQTQYF	TGTGCCAGCAGTGAAATTCAGACCCAGTACTTC
.	TRBV19	.	TRBJ1-4	CASEIPGSAEKLFF	TGTGCCAGCGAGATACCAGGGTCGGCTGAAAAACTGTTTTTT
.	TRBV10-3	.	TRBJ2-1	CATRLVTTSYNEQFF	TGTGCCACCCGACTAGTGACTACCTCCTACAATGAGCAGTTCTTC
.	TRBV7-2	.	TRBJ1-1	CASSLGGSNTEAFF	TGTGCCAGCAGCTTAGGAGGGTCGAACACTGAAGCTTTCTTT
medium-sized	TRBV2	.	TRBJ1-2	CASSEQETAYGYTF	TGTGCCAGCAGTGAACAAGAGACAGCCTATGGCTACACCTTC
.	TRBV4-2	.	TRBJ1-5	CASSQWGQPQHF	TGTGCCAGCAGCCAATGGGGGCAGCCCCAGCATTTT
.	TRBV28	TRBD2	TRBJ2-1	CASSQIFRLAGNEQFF	TGTGCCAGCAGCCAAATCTTCAGGCTAGCGGGGAACGAGCAGTTCTTC
.	TRBV19	TRBD2	TRBJ2-5	CASRDGTREETQYF	TGTGCCAGTAGGGATGGGACTAGGGAAGAGACCCAGTACTTC
few	TRBV6-5	.	TRBJ1-2	CASSRPSTGHYGYTF	TGTGCCAGCAGTCGCCCCTCGACAGGTCACTATGGCTACACCTTC
.	TRBV5-1	TRBD2	TRBJ2-2	CASSALTSDNTGELFF	TGCGCCAGCAGCGCTCTCACTAGCGATAACACCGGGGAGCTGTTTTTT
.	TRBV11-3	TRBD2	TRBJ2-3	CASSSGGAGGTDTQYF	TGTGCCAGCAGTTCCGGAGGAGCGGGAGGCACAGATACGCAGTATTTT
.	TRBV6-5	.	TRBJ1-1	CASRTVLNTEAFF	TGTGCCAGCAGGACAGTCTTAAACACTGAAGCTTTCTTT
.	TRBV9	.	TRBJ2-5	CASSVVGGETQYF	TGTGCCAGCAGCGTAGTAGGAGGTGAGACCCAGTACTTC
.	TRBV25-1	.	TRBJ2-1	CASSEPWDSMQIF	TGTGCCAGCAGTGAACCTTGGGACTCCATGCAAATCTTC
.	TRBV12-2	.	TRBJ2-7	CASRFPRLYEQYF	TGTGCAAGTCGCTTTCCCAGGTTGTACGAGCAGTACTTC